This T cell receptor beta chain was captured in a study of blood T cell repertoires in COVID-19. Germline lookup yields CDR1 MNHEY and CDR2 SVGAGI. The CDR3 spans 15 residues. Trimming cost V 10 bases and J 4 bases; bases outside gene matches: 11. TCRdb's table, derived via immunoSEQ multiplex PCR, lists solely in-frame clones and lacks some. In the table there are about 70,000 clones, 90% of which are singletons. This receptor was taken from a middle-aged man with acute or convalescent COVID-19. The sample comprised peripheral blood. V gene TRBV6-5 combines with J gene TRBJ2-2, with TRBD2 matching over 8 bases. Here the CDR3 DNA reads TGTGCCATTGGAGTGGCGGGAGGTGGCACCGGGGAGCTGTTTTTT. This sequence encodes CAIGVAGGGTGELFF.